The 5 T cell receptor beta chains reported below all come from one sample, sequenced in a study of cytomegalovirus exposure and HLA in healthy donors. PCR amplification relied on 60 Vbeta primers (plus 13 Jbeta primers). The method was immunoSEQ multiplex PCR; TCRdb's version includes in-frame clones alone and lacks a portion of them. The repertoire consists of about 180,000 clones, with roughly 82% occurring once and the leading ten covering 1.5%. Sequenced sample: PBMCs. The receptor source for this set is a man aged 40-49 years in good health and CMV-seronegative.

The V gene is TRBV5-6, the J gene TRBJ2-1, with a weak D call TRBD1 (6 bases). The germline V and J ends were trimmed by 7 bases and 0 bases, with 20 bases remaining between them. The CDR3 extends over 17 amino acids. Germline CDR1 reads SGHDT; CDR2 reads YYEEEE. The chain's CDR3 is CASAQGWQASSYNEQFF. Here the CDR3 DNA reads TGTGCCAGCGCTCAGGGGTGGCAGGCGAGCTCCTACAATGAGCAGTTCTTC.

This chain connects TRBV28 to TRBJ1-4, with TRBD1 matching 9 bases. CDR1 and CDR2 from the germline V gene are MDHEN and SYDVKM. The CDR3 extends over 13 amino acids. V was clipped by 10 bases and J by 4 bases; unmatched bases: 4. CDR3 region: CATGQGFNEKLFF. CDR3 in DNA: TGTGCCACCGGACAGGGGTTTAATGAAAAACTGTTTTTT. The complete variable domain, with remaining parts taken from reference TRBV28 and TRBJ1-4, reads DVKVTQSSRYLVKRTGEKVFLECVQDMDHENMFWYRQDPGLGLRLIYFSYDVKMKEKGDIPEGYSVSREKKERFSLILESASTNQTSMYLCATGQGFNEKLFFGSGTQLSVL.

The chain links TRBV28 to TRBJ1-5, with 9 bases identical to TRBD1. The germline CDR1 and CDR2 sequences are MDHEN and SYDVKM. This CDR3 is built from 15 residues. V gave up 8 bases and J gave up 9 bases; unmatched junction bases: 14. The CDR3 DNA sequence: TGTGCCAGCCGCCTCCCCGGGACAGGGAAAATGCCCCAGCATTTT. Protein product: CASRLPGTGKMPQHF.

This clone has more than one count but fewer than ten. The CDR3 coding sequence is TGTGCCAGCAGTGGACTAGCGGGAGGGCGCACAGATACGCAGTATTTT. Translated: CASSGLAGGRTDTQYF. The chain employs TRBV6-1 and TRBJ2-3; 14 bases map to TRBD2. The V segment lost 4 bases and the J segment 1 base; nucleotides outside the gene matches: 1. Germline lookup yields CDR1 MNHNS and CDR2 SASEGT. The CDR3 runs to 16 residues.

The CDR3 region has the DNA TGTGCCAGCAGCTTAGACTCCTTTTCAGGGAACAATGAGCAGTTCTTC. Translating gives CASSLDSFSGNNEQFF. This chain connects TRBV7-2 to TRBJ2-1; a possible D gene is TRBD1 (5 bases). The CDR3 is 16 residues long. Trimming left V 1 base short and J 5 bases short, with 15 bases between. Germline V gives CDR1 SGHTA, CDR2 FQGNSA. Based on the CDR3 plus reference TRBV7-2 and TRBJ2-1, the full variable domain is GAGVSQSPSNKVTEKGKDVELRCDPISGHTALYWYRQSLGQGLEFLIYFQGNSAPDKSGLPSDRFSAERTGGSVSTLTIQRTQQEDSAVYLCASSLDSFSGNNEQFFGPGTRLTVL.